This record looks at one TCR beta chain sequence and its context. Data came from immunoSEQ multiplex PCR; TCRdb stores just in-frame clones and leaves some out. The table records fewer than 130,000 clones, 91% of them present only once. These data come from a study of T cell changes during pregnancy in multiple sclerosis. Germline CDR1 and CDR2: KGHSH and LQKENI. This CDR3 is built from 13 residues. The V end was cut by 6 bases, the J end by 7 bases, with 13 bases between. The sequenced sample was peripheral blood, obtained after pregnancy. The source is a female donor with multiple sclerosis, enrolled in a pregnancy study. V gene TRBV18 combines with J gene TRBJ2-1, with a weak D call TRBD2 (6 bases). CDR3 residues: CASSSPGGNEQFF. The CDR3 region has the DNA TGTGCCAGCTCGTCGCCCGGGGGAAATGAGCAGTTCTTC.